These 28 T cell receptor beta chains were all obtained from the same sample, sequenced in a study of siplizumab effects on memory and regulatory T cells. Repertoires were generated with immunoSEQ multiplex PCR, while TCRdb's copy carries only in-frame clones and drops some. The sample carries more than 95,000 clones, 93% recorded once. The sample was Tregs sorted from blood. The receptors stem from a human donor in good health.

J is TRBJ2-5 and V is TRBV5-1, with 13 bases aligning to TRBD2. V gave up 4 bases and J gave up 5 bases; unmatched junction bases: 8. The CDR3 is made up of 16 amino acids. Germline V lookup: CDR1 SGHRS, CDR2 YFSETQ. The CDR3 sequence: CASSHTTSGGRETQYF. In nucleotides, the CDR3 is TGCGCCAGCAGCCACACGACTAGCGGGGGGCGGGAGACCCAGTACTTC.

The V call is TRBV5-6, the J call TRBJ2-3; 7 positions agree with TRBD2. V dropped 6 bases and J dropped 6; count of bases not matched to a gene: 16. The CDR3 covers 16 residues. Germline lookup yields CDR1 SGHDT and CDR2 YYEEEE. CDR3 region: CASNPPGEGRGDTQYF. The CDR3 bases are TGTGCCAGCAACCCCCCCGGGGAGGGCCGTGGGGATACGCAGTATTTT. Full variable domain (rest looked up from reference TRBV5-6 and TRBJ2-3): DAGVTQSPTHLIKTRGQQVTLRCSPKSGHDTVSWYQQALGQGPQFIFQYYEEEERQRGNFPDRFSGHQFPNYSSELNVNALLLGDSALYLCASNPPGEGRGDTQYFGPGTRLTVL.

The chain uses TRBV27 and TRBJ2-5, with 11 bases lining up with TRBD2. Germline V gene lookup returns CDR1 MNHEY and CDR2 SMNVEV (reference sequence). The CDR3 runs to 12 residues. Unmatched junction bases numbered 5, after V lost 6 bases and J lost 11 bases. CDR3 in amino acids: CASRGLAGPQYF. DNA for the CDR3: TGTGCCAGCAGAGGACTAGCGGGTCCTCAGTACTTC.

The chain combines TRBV18 with TRBJ2-2, with 7 bases fitting TRBD1. After removal of 0 bases from V and 7 bases from J, the junction contained 5 bases not matched to a gene. Germline CDR1 reads KGHSH; CDR2 reads LQKENI. The CDR3 loop spans 15 amino acids. CDR3 sequence: CASSPPSRGIGELFF. Here the CDR3 DNA reads TGTGCCAGCTCACCACCGAGCAGGGGGATCGGGGAGCTGTTTTTT.

This sequence joins TRBV2 and TRBJ1-5; the D gene is possibly TRBD1 (6 bases). Trimming stripped 6 bases from V and 2 bases from J, with 17 bases between. The CDR3 runs 16 residues. From germline, CDR1 is SNHLY and CDR2 FYNNEI. The CDR3 region is CASRGARGIGNQPQHF. The CDR3 coding sequence is TGTGCCAGCAGAGGGGCCAGGGGCATTGGCAATCAGCCCCAGCATTTT.

The J gene is TRBJ1-1, the V gene TRBV6-6; D gene unclear. V was trimmed by 4 bases and J by 2 bases, leaving 11 bases between them. There are 14 residues in the CDR3. CDR1 MNHNY and CDR2 SVGAGI come from the germline V gene (reference sequence). This CDR3 reads CASSFQEPNTEAFF. CDR3 DNA: TGTGCCAGCAGTTTTCAAGAACCCAACACTGAAGCTTTCTTT.

V is TRBV11-3 and J is TRBJ1-2; D ambiguous. Trimming took 5 bases from V and 4 from J, leaving 11 bases between them. The CDR3 covers 13 residues. Germline V gives CDR1 SGHNT, CDR2 YENEEA. The CDR3 bases are TGTGCCAGCAGCCAAATCGGATTCTATGGCTACACCTTC. Translated: CASSQIGFYGYTF.

The chain combines TRBV5-4 with TRBJ2-1; tentative D call: TRBD2 (5 bases). Trimming pared 2 bases from V and 9 bases from J, leaving 18 bases between. Germline CDR1 and CDR2: SGHNT and YYREEE (reference sequence). The CDR3 has 15 amino acids. The CDR3 coding sequence is TGTGCCAGCAGCTTAGGGCCAGCGGACTCGGCTGAGCAGTTCTTC. This codes for CASSLGPADSAEQFF. The full variable domain, in which reference TRBV5-4 and TRBJ2-1 provide the parts outside the CDR3, is ETGVTQSPTHLIKTRGQQVTLRCSSQSGHNTVSWYQQALGQGPQFIFQYYREEENGRGNFPPRFSGLQFPNYSSELNVNALELDDSALYLCASSLGPADSAEQFFGPGTRLTVL.

This clone was observed a single time. The rearrangement uses TRBV5-1 and TRBJ2-2; D possibly corresponds to TRBD2 (5 bases). CDR3 length equals 13 residues. Per the germline V gene, CDR1 is SGHRS and CDR2 is YFSETQ. V dropped 2 bases and J dropped 7 bases, with 9 bases sitting between them. This CDR3 is CASSLLVSGELFF. The CDR3 DNA reads as TGCGCCAGCAGCTTACTAGTTAGCGGGGAGCTGTTTTTT. The full variable domain, in which reference TRBV5-1 and TRBJ2-2 provide the parts outside the CDR3, is KAGVTQTPRYLIKTRGQQVTLSCSPISGHRSVSWYQQTPGQGLQFLFEYFSETQRNKGNFPGRFSGRQFSNSRSEMNVSTLELGDSALYLCASSLLVSGELFFGEGSRLTVL.

This rearrangement joins TRBV5-1 to TRBJ2-2, with D hard to call. This CDR3 contains 12 residues. The ends were cut back, 6 bases at V and 6 bases at J, with 9 bases in the middle. Germline V gene data show CDR1 as SGHRS and CDR2 as YFSETQ. This chain's CDR3 is CASNGYAGELFF. The CDR3 DNA follows: TGCGCCAGCAATGGGTATGCCGGGGAGCTGTTTTTT.

V usage is TRBV9 and J usage is TRBJ2-1; TRBD2 aligns across 7 bases. CDR1 and CDR2 (germline): SGDLS, YYNGEE. This CDR3 has 13 amino acids. J was trimmed by 6 bases and V by 2 bases; bases with no gene match: 2. The CDR3 DNA follows: TGTGCCAGCAGCGTGGGAGGGTTCAATGAGCAGTTCTTC. Residues: CASSVGGFNEQFF.

The DNA of the CDR3 is TGTGCCAGCAGGGACCTCGGGGTTAATTCACCCCTCCACTTT. It codes for CASRDLGVNSPLHF. V is TRBV2 and J is TRBJ1-6; D unresolved. Germline values: CDR1 SNHLY, CDR2 FYNNEI. V shed 6 bases and J shed 6 bases, with 12 bases lying between them. CDR3 size: 14 residues.

V is TRBV6-5 and J is TRBJ2-2; 9 bases fit TRBD1. Losses at the gene ends were 4 bases for V and 7 bases for J; bases not matched to a gene: 10. The CDR3 spans 16 residues. Germline V lookup: CDR1 MNHEY, CDR2 SVGAGI. For the CDR3, the DNA is TGTGCCAGCAGTTCAAACAGGGGGCGGTTCTTCGGGGAGCTGTTTTTT. Amino acid sequence: CASSSNRGRFFGELFF.

The chain is built from TRBV11-2 and TRBJ1-3, with D perhaps TRBD1 (6 bases). The CDR3 totals 13 residues. Germline V CDR1 and CDR2: SGHAT, FQNNGV. V was trimmed by 5 bases and J by 7 bases, leaving 12 bases between them. The CDR3 sequence is CASSQGQGNTIYF. DNA for the CDR3: TGTGCCAGCAGCCAGGGCCAGGGGAACACCATATATTTT.

This chain links TRBV5-8 with TRBJ2-7; D tentatively reads TRBD1 or TRBD2 (5 bases each). Trimming removed 5 bases at V and 3 bases at J, with 18 bases between. Germline CDR1 is SGHTS and CDR2 is YDEGEE. CDR3 length: 15 amino acids. The CDR3, as DNA: TGTGCCAGCAGGTTCCGGGACCGACCCTACTACGAGCAGTACTTC. The encoded protein is CASRFRDRPYYEQYF.

The chain has TRBV19 and TRBJ2-1; TRBD2 matches 8 bases. The V segment lost 4 bases and the J segment 8 bases; nucleotides outside the gene matches: 13. The CDR3 is 16 residues long. CDR1 LNHDA and CDR2 SQIVND come from the germline V gene (reference sequence). CDR3 amino acids: CASSRRGSGRLDEQFF. DNA of the CDR3: TGTGCCAGTAGTAGGCGGGGGAGCGGGAGACTGGATGAGCAGTTCTTC.

The chain joins TRBV18 to TRBJ2-1; 13 bases agree with TRBD2. The CDR3 runs to 18 residues. CDR1 and CDR2 from the germline V gene are KGHSH and LQKENI. The V and J ends lost 4 bases and 4 bases, in that order; junction bases with no gene match: 10. The CDR3: CASSRTSGSFFSYNEQFF. The CDR3 DNA reads TGTGCCAGCTCACGGACTAGCGGGAGTTTCTTCTCATACAATGAGCAGTTCTTC. Full variable domain (missing parts from reference TRBV18 and TRBJ2-1): NAGVMQNPRHLVRRRGQEARLRCSPMKGHSHVYWYRQLPEEGLKFMVYLQKENIIDESGMPKERFSAEFPKEGPSILRIQQVVRGDSAAYFCASSRTSGSFFSYNEQFFGPGTRLTVL.

The chain has TRBV27 and TRBJ1-5; D may be TRBD1 (5 bases). Trimming took 7 bases from V and 1 from J, leaving 11 bases between them. Looked up from germline, CDR1 is MNHEY and CDR2 is SMNVEV (reference sequence). This CDR3 is built from 14 residues. CDR3 nucleotide sequence: TGTGCCAGCAAGCAGGGTTTGAGCAATCAGCCCCAGCATTTT. It is translated as CASKQGLSNQPQHF.

The chain has TRBV30 and TRBJ1-1, with D unresolved. Deletions cut 0 bases from V and 6 bases from J, with 14 bases between. This CDR3 is built from 14 residues. Germline loops: CDR1 GTSNPN, CDR2 SVGIG (reference sequence). CDR3 sequence: CAWSVLPSRAEAFF. The DNA of the CDR3 is TGTGCCTGGAGTGTACTGCCCTCGAGGGCTGAAGCTTTCTTT. Filled out from reference TRBV30 and TRBJ1-1, the complete variable domain reads SQTIHQWPATLVQPVGSPLSLECTVEGTSNPNLYWYRQAAGRGLQLLFYSVGIGQISSEVPQNLSASRPQDRQFILSSKKLLLSDSGFYLCAWSVLPSRAEAFFGQGTRLTVV.

This rearrangement joins TRBV6-1 to TRBJ2-3, with a weak D call TRBD2 (6 bases). Trimming took off 3 bases at V and 6 bases at J, with 19 bases between the two ends. The CDR3 spans 16 residues. Germline CDR1 is MNHNS and CDR2 is SASEGT. The CDR3 protein is CASSDTGTVASDTQYF. In DNA, the CDR3 is TGTGCCAGCAGTGATACCGGGACTGTAGCGTCCGATACGCAGTATTTT.

The chain has TRBV6-5 and TRBJ1-2, with TRBD1 as a possible D gene (5 bases). The CDR3 sequence is 15 residues long. The germline V and J ends were trimmed by 2 bases and 7 bases, with 17 bases remaining between them. Germline values: CDR1 MNHEY, CDR2 SVGAGI. In DNA form, the CDR3 reads TGTGCCAGCAGTTACCGGGGCGGGTCTCAGGGTGGCTACACCTTC. It specifies CASSYRGGSQGGYTF.

The chain employs TRBV5-1 and TRBJ1-1; TRBD1 aligns across 7 bases. V lost 6 bases, J lost 3 bases, and 2 bases stayed unmatched. Germline CDR1 is SGHRS and CDR2 is YFSETQ. The length of the CDR3 is 12 residues. CDR3 DNA sequence: TGCGCCAGCACCGACAGGGACACTGAAGCTTTCTTT. Translation: CASTDRDTEAFF.

The V gene is TRBV4-1, the J gene TRBJ2-7; 13 positions agree with TRBD2. The junction had 12 bases not matched to a gene; V was cut back by 3 bases and J by 7 bases. The CDR3 sequence is 17 residues long. In germline, CDR1 is MGHRA, CDR2 YSYEKL. The CDR3 nucleotides are TGCGCCAGCAGCCAGAACTCCGGACTAGCGGGAGTGAGAGAGCAGTACTTC. Amino acids: CASSQNSGLAGVREQYF.

This chain links TRBV18 with TRBJ2-1; TRBD1 matches 9 bases. Germline assignment: CDR1 KGHSH and CDR2 LQKENI. The CDR3 has 14 amino acids. Losses at the gene ends were 3 bases for V and 6 bases for J; bases not matched to a gene: 3. The CDR3 DNA sequence: TGTGCCAGCTCACCCGGACAGGGGCTCAATGAGCAGTTCTTC. It codes for CASSPGQGLNEQFF.

The chain joins TRBV19 to TRBJ1-1; D perhaps matches TRBD1 (5 bases). Between the trimmed V and J ends, which lost 4 bases and 3 bases, there was a span of 6 bases. Per the germline V gene, CDR1 is LNHDA and CDR2 is SQIVND (reference sequence). CDR3 length: 12 amino acids. CDR3 in amino acids: CASSRGDTEAFF. DNA for the CDR3: TGTGCCAGTAGTAGGGGGGACACTGAAGCTTTCTTT. Together with reference TRBV19 and TRBJ1-1, the CDR3 gives the full variable domain: DGGITQSPKYLFRKEGQNVTLSCEQNLNHDAMYWYRQDPGQGLRLIYYSQIVNDFQKGDIAEGYSVSREKKESFPLTVTSAQKNPTAFYLCASSRGDTEAFFGQGTRLTVV.

This clone was seen only a few times. The rearrangement joins TRBV11-2 to TRBJ1-1; D perhaps matches TRBD1 (5 bases). V lost 5 bases and J 4 bases, leaving 17 bases between the germline ends. Germline loops: CDR1 SGHAT, CDR2 FQNNGV. CDR3 length: 15 amino acids. The CDR3 bases are TGTGCCAGCAGCCTGACACCCCGGGGGGGCACTGAAGCTTTCTTT. Amino acids: CASSLTPRGGTEAFF.

This sequence joins TRBV18 and TRBJ1-2; D may be TRBD1 (5 bases). This CDR3 spans 16 amino acids. With 0 bases removed from V and 4 bases from J, the gap between germline ends came to 15 bases. CDR1 and CDR2 (germline): KGHSH, LQKENI. The chain's CDR3 is CASSPPYGGGGYGYTF. The CDR3 nucleotides are TGTGCCAGCTCACCACCCTACGGGGGTGGAGGCTATGGCTACACCTTC.

The gene calls are TRBV27 and TRBJ2-2, with TRBD1 matching over 8 bases. CDR1 and CDR2 (germline): MNHEY, SMNVEV (reference sequence). The CDR3 sequence is 16 residues long. J lost 2 bases, V lost 8 bases, and 10 bases had no gene match. The CDR3 nucleotides read TGTGCCAGCCGCGGACAGGGCTTAATTAACACCGGGGAGCTGTTTTTT. This sequence encodes CASRGQGLINTGELFF.